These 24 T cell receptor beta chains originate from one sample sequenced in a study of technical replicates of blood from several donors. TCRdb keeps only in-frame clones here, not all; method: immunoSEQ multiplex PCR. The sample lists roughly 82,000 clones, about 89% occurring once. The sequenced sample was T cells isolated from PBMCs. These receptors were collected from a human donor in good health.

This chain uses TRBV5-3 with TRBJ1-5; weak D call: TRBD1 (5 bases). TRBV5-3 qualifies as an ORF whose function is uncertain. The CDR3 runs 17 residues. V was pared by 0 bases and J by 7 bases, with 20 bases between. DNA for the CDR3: TGTGCCAGAAGCTTGGGGCGGGGCGAGGCTACGGCACAGCCCCAGCATTTT. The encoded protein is CARSLGRGEATAQPQHF.

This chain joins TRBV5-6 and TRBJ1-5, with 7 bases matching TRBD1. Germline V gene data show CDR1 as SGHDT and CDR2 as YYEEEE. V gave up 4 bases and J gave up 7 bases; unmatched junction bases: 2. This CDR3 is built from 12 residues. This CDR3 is CASSLQGQPQHF. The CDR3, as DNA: TGTGCCAGCAGCCTACAGGGGCAGCCCCAGCATTTT.

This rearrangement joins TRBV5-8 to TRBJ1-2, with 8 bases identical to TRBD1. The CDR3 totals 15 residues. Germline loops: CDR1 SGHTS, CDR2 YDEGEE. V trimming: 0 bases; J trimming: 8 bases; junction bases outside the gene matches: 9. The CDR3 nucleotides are TGTGCCAGCAGCTTGGGGAGACAGGGGAATAGAGGCTACACCTTC. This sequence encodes CASSLGRQGNRGYTF.

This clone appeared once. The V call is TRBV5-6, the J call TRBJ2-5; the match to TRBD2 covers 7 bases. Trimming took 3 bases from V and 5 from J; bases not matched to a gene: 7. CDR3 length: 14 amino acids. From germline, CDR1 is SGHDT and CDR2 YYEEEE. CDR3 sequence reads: CASSWVAGGETQYF. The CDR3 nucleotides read TGTGCCAGCAGCTGGGTAGCGGGTGGGGAGACCCAGTACTTC.

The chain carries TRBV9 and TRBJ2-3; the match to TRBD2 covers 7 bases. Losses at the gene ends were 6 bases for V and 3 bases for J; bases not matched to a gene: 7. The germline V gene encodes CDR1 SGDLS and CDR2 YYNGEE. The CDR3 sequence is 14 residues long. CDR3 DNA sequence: TGTGCCAGCAAGGAGGGAGGGTGGACAGATACGCAGTATTTT. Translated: CASKEGGWTDTQYF.

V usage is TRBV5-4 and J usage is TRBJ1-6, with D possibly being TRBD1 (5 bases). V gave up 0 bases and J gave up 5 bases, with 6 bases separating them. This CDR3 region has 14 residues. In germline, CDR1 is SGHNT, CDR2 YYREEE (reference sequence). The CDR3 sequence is CASSLGQHNSPLHF. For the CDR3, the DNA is TGTGCCAGCAGCTTGGGACAGCATAATTCACCCCTCCACTTT.

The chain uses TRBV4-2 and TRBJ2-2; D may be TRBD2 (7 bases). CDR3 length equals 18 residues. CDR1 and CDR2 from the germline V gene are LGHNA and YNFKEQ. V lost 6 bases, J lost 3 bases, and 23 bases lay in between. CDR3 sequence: CASSWTSRGGRDTGELFF. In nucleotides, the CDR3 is TGTGCCAGCAGTTGGACCAGTAGGGGGGGCCGGGACACCGGGGAGCTGTTTTTT.

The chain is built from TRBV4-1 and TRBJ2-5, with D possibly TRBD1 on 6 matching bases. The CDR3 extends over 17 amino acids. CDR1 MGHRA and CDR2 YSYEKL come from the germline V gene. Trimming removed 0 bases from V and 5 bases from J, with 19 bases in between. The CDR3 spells CASSQEGAQGLGETQYF. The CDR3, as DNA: TGCGCCAGCAGCCAAGAGGGGGCACAGGGTTTGGGCGAGACCCAGTACTTC.

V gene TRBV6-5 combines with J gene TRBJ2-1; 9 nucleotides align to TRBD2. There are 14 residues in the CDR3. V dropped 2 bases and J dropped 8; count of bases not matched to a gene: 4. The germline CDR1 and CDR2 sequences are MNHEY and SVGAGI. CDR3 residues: CASSYAGGIHEQFF. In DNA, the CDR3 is TGTGCCAGCAGTTACGCGGGGGGGATACATGAGCAGTTCTTC.

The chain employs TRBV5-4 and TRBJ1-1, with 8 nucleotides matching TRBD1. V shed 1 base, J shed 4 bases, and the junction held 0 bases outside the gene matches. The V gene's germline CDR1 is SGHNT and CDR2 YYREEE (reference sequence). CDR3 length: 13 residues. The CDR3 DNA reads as TGTGCCAGCAGCTTGACAGGGGGCACTGAAGCTTTCTTT. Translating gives CASSLTGGTEAFF.

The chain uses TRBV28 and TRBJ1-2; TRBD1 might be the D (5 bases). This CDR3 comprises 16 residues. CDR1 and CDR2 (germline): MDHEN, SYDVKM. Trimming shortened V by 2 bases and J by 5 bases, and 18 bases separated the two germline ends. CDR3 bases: TGTGCCAGCAGTTTAGTCGAGACGGGACTACCTTATGGCTACACCTTC. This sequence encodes CASSLVETGLPYGYTF.

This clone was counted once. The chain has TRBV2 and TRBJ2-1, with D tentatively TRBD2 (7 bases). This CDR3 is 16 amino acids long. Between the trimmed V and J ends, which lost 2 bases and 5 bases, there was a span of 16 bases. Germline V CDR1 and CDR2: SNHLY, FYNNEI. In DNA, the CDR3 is TGTGCCAGCAGTGAAAGGGGGTGGCTAGCGGACAATGAGCAGTTCTTC. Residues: CASSERGWLADNEQFF. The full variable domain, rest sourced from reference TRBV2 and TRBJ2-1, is EPEVTQTPSHQVTQMGQEVILRCVPISNHLYFYWYRQILGQKVEFLVSFYNNEISEKSEIFDDQFSVERPDGSNFTLKIRSTKLEDSAMYFCASSERGWLADNEQFFGPGTRLTVL.

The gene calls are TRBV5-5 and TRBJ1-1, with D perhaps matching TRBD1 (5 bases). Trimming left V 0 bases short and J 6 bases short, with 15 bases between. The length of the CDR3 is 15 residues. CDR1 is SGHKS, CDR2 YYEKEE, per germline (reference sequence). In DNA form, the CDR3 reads TGTGCCAGCAGCTTGGTAAGGGGTTCGGGCGCTGAAGCTTTCTTT. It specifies CASSLVRGSGAEAFF.

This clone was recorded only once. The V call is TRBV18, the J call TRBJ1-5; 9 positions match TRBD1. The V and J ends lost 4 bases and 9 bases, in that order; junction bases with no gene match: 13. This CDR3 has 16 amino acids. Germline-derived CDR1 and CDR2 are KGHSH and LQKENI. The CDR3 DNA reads TGTGCCAGCTCACTGAGACAGGGGGGACTCTCGGCGCCCCAGCATTTT. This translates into CASSLRQGGLSAPQHF.

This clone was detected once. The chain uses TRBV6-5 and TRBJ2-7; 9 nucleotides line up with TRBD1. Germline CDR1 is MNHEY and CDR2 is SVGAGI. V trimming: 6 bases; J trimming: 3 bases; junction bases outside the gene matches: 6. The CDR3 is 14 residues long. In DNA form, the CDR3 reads TGTGCCAGCAGACGAGGGACAGGGAACTACGAGCAGTACTTC. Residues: CASRRGTGNYEQYF.

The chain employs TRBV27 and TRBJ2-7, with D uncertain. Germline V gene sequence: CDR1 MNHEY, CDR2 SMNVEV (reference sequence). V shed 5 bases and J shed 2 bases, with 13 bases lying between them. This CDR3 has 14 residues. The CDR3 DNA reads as TGTGCCAGCAGTCCCGCCCCTGGAGCCTACGAGCAGTACTTC. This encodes CASSPAPGAYEQYF.

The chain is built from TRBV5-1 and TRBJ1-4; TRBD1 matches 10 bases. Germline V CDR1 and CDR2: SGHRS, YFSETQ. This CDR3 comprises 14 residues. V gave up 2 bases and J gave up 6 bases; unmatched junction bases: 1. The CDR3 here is CASSLGQGDEKLFF. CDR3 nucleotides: TGCGCCAGCAGCTTAGGACAGGGGGATGAAAAACTGTTTTTT.

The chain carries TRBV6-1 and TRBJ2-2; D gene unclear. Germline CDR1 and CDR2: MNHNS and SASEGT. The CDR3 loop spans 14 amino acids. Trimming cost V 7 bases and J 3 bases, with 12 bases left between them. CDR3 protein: CASNRRPDTGELFF. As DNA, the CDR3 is TGTGCCAGCAACCGCAGGCCCGACACCGGGGAGCTGTTTTTT.

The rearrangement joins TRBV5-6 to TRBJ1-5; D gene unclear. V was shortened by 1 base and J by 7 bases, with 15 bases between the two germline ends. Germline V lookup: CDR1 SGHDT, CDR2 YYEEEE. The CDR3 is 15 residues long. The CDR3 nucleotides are TGTGCCAGCAGCTTGTTTTTCGACGGAGTCCAGCCCCAGCATTTT. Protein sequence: CASSLFFDGVQPQHF.

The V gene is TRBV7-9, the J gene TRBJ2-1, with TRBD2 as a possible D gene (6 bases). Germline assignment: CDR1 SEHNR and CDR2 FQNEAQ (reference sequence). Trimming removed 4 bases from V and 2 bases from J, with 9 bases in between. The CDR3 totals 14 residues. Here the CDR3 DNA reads TGTGCCAGCAGCTCGGAGCGGGCCTACAATGAGCAGTTCTTC. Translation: CASSSERAYNEQFF.

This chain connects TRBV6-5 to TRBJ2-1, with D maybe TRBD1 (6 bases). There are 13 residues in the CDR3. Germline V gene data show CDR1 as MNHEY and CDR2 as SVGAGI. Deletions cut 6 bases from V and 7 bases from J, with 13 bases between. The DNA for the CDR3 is TGTGCCAGCAGACAGGGCCTCGTGAATGAGCAGTTCTTC. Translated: CASRQGLVNEQFF.

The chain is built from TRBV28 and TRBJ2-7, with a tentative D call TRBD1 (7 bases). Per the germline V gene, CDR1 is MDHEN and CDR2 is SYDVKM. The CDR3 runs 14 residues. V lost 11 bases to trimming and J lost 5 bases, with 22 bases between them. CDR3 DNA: TGTGCCTGCAATGCGGGACAGCTACTAGACGAGCAGTACTTC. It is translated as CACNAGQLLDEQYF.

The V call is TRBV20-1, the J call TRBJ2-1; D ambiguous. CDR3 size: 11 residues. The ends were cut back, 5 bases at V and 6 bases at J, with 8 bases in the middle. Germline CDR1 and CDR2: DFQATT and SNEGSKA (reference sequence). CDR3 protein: CSAGYSNEQFF. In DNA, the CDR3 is TGCAGTGCTGGCTACAGCAATGAGCAGTTCTTC.

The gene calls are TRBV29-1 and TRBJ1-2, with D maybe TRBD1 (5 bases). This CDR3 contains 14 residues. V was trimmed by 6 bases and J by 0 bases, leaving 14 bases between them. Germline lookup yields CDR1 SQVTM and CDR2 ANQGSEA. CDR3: CSVSGTDPNYGYTF. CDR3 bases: TGCAGCGTGTCAGGGACTGATCCTAACTATGGCTACACCTTC. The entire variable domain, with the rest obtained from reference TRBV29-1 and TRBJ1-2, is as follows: SAVISQKPSRDICQRGTSLTIQCQVDSQVTMMFWYRQQPGQSLTLIATANQGSEATYESGFVIDKFPISRPNLTFSTLTVSNMSPEDSSIYLCSVSGTDPNYGYTFGSGTRLTVV.